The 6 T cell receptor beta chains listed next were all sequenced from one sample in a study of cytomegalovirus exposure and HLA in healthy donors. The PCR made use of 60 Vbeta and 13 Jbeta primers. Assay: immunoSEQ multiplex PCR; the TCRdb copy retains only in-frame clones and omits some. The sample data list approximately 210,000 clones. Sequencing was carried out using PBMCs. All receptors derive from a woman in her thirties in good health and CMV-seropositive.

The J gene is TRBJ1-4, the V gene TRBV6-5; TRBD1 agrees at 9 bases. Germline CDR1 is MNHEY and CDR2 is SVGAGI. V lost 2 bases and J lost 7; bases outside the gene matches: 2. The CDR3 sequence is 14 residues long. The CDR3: CASSYGQGSEKLFF. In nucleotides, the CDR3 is TGTGCCAGCAGTTACGGACAGGGGTCTGAAAAACTGTTTTTT.

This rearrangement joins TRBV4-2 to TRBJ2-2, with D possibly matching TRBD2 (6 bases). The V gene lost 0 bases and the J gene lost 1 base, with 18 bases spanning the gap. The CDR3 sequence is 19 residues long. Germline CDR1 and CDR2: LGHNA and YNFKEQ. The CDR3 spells CASSQDGGYGAGNTGELFF. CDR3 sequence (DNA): TGTGCCAGCAGCCAAGATGGAGGGTACGGAGCAGGGAACACCGGGGAGCTGTTTTTT.

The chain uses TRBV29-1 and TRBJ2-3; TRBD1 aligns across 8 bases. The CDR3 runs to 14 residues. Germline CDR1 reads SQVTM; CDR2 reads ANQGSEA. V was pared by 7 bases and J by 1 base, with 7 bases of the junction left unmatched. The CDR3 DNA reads TGCAGCGGCCAGACAGGGGTTCGCACAGATACGCAGTATTTT. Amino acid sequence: CSGQTGVRTDTQYF.

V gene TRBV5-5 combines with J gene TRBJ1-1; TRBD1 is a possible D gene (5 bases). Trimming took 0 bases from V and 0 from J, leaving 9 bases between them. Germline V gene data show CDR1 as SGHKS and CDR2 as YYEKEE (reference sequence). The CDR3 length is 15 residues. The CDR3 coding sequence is TGTGCCAGCAGCTTGGTAGGGGACTTGAACACTGAAGCTTTCTTT. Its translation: CASSLVGDLNTEAFF.

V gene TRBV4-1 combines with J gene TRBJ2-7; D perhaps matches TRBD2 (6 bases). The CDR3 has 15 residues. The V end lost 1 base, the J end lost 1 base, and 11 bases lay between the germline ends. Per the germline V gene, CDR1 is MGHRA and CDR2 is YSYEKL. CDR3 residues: CASSQVLANSYEQYF. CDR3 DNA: TGCGCCAGCAGCCAAGTGCTAGCGAATTCCTACGAGCAGTACTTC.

The CDR3 coding sequence is TGTGCCAGCAGTGTTCTGACAGGCTCTGGAAACACCATATATTTT. This encodes CASSVLTGSGNTIYF. The chain combines TRBV6-1 with TRBJ1-3, with a weak D call TRBD1 (6 bases). Germline CDR1 is MNHNS and CDR2 is SASEGT. The CDR3 is made up of 15 amino acids. Trimming stripped 4 bases from V and 0 bases from J, with 10 bases between.